Each of the 14 T cell receptor beta chains below was sequenced from the same sample in a study of T-cell memory formation after mild COVID-19. TCRdb re-called the 5' RACE reads through MiXCR, storing one row per CDR3 protein. The sample lists 350,000 to 450,000 distinct CDR3 sequences; around 15% were seen once. The sequenced sample consisted of PBMCs or a T cell subset sorted from them (not recorded which). These receptors were taken from a man in his late teens or twenties who had mild COVID-19 (a few samples of this study predate the infection). Cell type and time point are not known.

V usage is TRBV2 and J usage is TRBJ2-7; a weak D match, TRBD2 (6 bases). Germline V gene lookup returns CDR1 SNHLY and CDR2 FYNNEI. V gave up 8 bases and J gave up 0 bases, with 8 bases separating them. CDR3 length equals 12 residues. The CDR3 DNA reads as TGTGCCAGCGGGGGGAGCTCCTACGAGCAGTACTTC. Translation: CASGGSSYEQYF.

This clonotype has more than one count but fewer than ten. The rearrangement uses TRBV5-1 and TRBJ1-1; 7 nucleotides line up with TRBD1. CDR1 is SGHRS, CDR2 YFSETQ, per germline. V lost 5 bases to trimming and J lost 4 bases; unmatched junction nucleotides: 8. CDR3 length: 14 amino acids. CDR3 DNA: TGCGCCAGCAGTTTTGGCAGGGGGATCACTGAAGCTTTCTTT. Its translation: CASSFGRGITEAFF. The whole variable domain, remainder taken from reference TRBV5-1 and TRBJ1-1, is KAGVTQTPRYLIKTRGQQVTLSCSPISGHRSVSWYQQTPGQGLQFLFEYFSETQRNKGNFPGRFSGRQFSNSRSEMNVSTLELGDSALYLCASSFGRGITEAFFGQGTRLTVV.

There are a few counts of this clonotype. The chain recombines TRBV6-2 or TRBV6-3 with TRBJ2-1; D is perhaps TRBD2 (7 bases). The CDR3 extends over 13 amino acids. Germline assignment: CDR1 MNHEY and CDR2 SVGEGT. Trimming removed 11 bases from V and 9 bases from J, with 20 bases in between. CDR3 in DNA: TGTGCCTCTTCCGCGGGGGCCCTGAGTGAGCAGTTCTTC. Translated, it gives CASSAGALSEQFF.

This clonotype has a handful of counts. V is TRBV7-2 and J is TRBJ1-2, with D tentatively TRBD1 (5 bases). Germline values: CDR1 SGHTA, CDR2 FQGNSA. The CDR3 is made up of 15 amino acids. Trimming removed 5 bases from V and 4 bases from J, with 17 bases in between. CDR3 sequence (DNA): TGTGCCAGCAGCCCCGGCGGGGGGGAAAGCTATGGCTACACCTTC. Translating it yields CASSPGGGESYGYTF.

This clonotype has just a few counts. The chain carries TRBV4-1 and TRBJ1-3, with D possibly matching TRBD1 (5 bases). The CDR3 covers 15 residues. V was trimmed by 4 bases and J by 0 bases, leaving 10 bases between them. CDR1 is MGHRA, CDR2 YSYEKL, per germline. CDR3 loop: CASSPTGASGNTIYF. The DNA of the CDR3 is TGCGCCAGCAGCCCTACAGGTGCCTCTGGAAACACCATATATTTT.

In this sample, this clonotype turned up a few times. The chain joins TRBV5-4 to TRBJ1-2; D not resolved. This CDR3 spans 12 amino acids. The germline V gene encodes CDR1 SGHNT and CDR2 YYREEE (reference sequence). Trimming took off 7 bases at V and 4 bases at J, with 11 bases between the two ends. The CDR3 loop is CASARRAYGYTF. Written as DNA, the CDR3 is TGTGCCAGCGCCCGGAGGGCCTATGGCTACACCTTC.

Only a few counts were recorded for this clonotype. The chain couples TRBV11-2 to TRBJ1-1; D remains ambiguous. Germline values: CDR1 SGHAT, CDR2 FQNNGV. The CDR3 runs to 13 residues. V lost 5 bases and J 5 bases, leaving 12 bases between the germline ends. CDR3: CASSQSGVTEAFF. The CDR3 bases are TGTGCCAGCAGCCAAAGCGGGGTTACTGAAGCTTTCTTT.

The chain employs TRBV6-2 or TRBV6-3 and TRBJ1-2; no reliable D call. V dropped 4 bases and J dropped 2 bases, with 8 bases sitting between them. The CDR3 sequence is 13 residues long. Germline CDR1 MNHEY, CDR2 SVGEGT. The CDR3 DNA follows: TGTGCCAGCAGTTTAGGCTTAAACTATGGCTACACCTTC. This encodes CASSLGLNYGYTF.

This clonotype occurred a few times. V and J are TRBV25-1 and TRBJ1-5; D perhaps matches TRBD1 (6 bases). CDR1 is MGHDK, CDR2 SYGVNS, per germline. The V gene lost 4 bases and the J gene lost 12 bases, with 10 bases spanning the gap. The CDR3 is made up of 11 amino acids. In DNA form, the CDR3 reads TGTGCCAGCAGTGCCTGGACAGACCAGCATTTT. Translating gives CASSAWTDQHF.

V usage is TRBV2 and J usage is TRBJ2-6; TRBD1 or TRBD2 may be the D gene (5 bases each). This CDR3 has 17 residues. Trimming cost V 3 bases and J 0 bases, with 12 bases left between them. Germline V gives CDR1 SNHLY, CDR2 FYNNEI. CDR3 in amino acids: CASSDRGRLSGANVLTF. The CDR3 DNA follows: TGTGCCAGCAGTGATAGGGGACGGCTCTCTGGGGCCAACGTCCTGACTTTC.

V usage is TRBV5-1 and J usage is TRBJ2-3; D uncertain. With 3 bases removed from V and 2 bases from J, the gap between germline ends came to 16 bases. The CDR3 is 16 residues long. CDR1 and CDR2 (germline): SGHRS, YFSETQ. CDR3 nucleotide sequence: TGCGCCAGCAGCTATCCCCGCCGTGGGGTCACAGATACGCAGTATTTT. Translating it yields CASSYPRRGVTDTQYF.

This clonotype came up a few times. This chain uses TRBV12-3 or TRBV12-4 with TRBJ2-3; perhaps TRBD2 as D (7 bases). V lost 6 bases and J lost 4, with 20 bases in between. The CDR3 sequence is 16 residues long. CDR3 nucleotides: TGTGCCAGCAGAGGATTAAGGGGGGGGCCTCCAGATACGCAGTATTTT. This translates into CASRGLRGGPPDTQYF.

The gene calls are TRBV7-8 and TRBJ2-7; 13 bases agree with TRBD2. The CDR3 is 16 residues long. Trimming cost V 2 bases and J 1 base; bases outside gene matches: 2. The germline V gene encodes CDR1 SGHVS and CDR2 FQNEAQ. The CDR3 region has the DNA TGTGCCAGCAGCTTATTACTAGCGGGGGGGTCCTACGAGCAGTACTTC. The encoded protein is CASSLLLAGGSYEQYF.

In this sample, this clonotype is medium-sized. The chain links TRBV3-1 to TRBJ2-3; 7 nucleotides line up with TRBD2. The germline gives CDR1 LGHDT, CDR2 YNNKEL (reference sequence). V was clipped by 5 bases and J by 2 bases; unmatched bases: 16. The CDR3 consists of 18 residues. CDR3 nucleotides: TGTGCCAGCAGCGGGTTTGGTGGGGAGGGATCACCCACAGATACGCAGTATTTT. It specifies CASSGFGGEGSPTDTQYF.